This TCR beta chain was sequenced for a study of blood T cells in healthy people across ages (dated by TCRdb to between 2015 and 2017). About the investigation overall: In model experiments, template switching captured roughly one uniquely barcoded TCR beta cDNA molecule for every two T cells. Two additional independent replicas of 1 million unique cDNA reads from the same blood draw were analyzed for two donors (one aged 18 to 30 and one aged 80 or older). To avoid experimental bias, donors of different ages were spread randomly across the sequencing lanes. To track age-related changes in TCR beta repertoire diversity, the study relied on deep sequencing normalized with unique cDNA molecular identifiers. Donors were grouped into four age groups: young (average 16 years), middle-aged (less than 40), aged (around 60) and long-lived (approximately 82). Overall study results and their limits: Estimates of total diversity from one million sequenced T cells were regarded as lower bounds and underestimates. Because donor CMV infection status was unknown, age-related changes in expanded clonotypes were potentially confounded. The percentage of naive T cells measured by flow cytometry correlated strongly with observed TCR beta diversity. Compared with the aged group, the long-lived group had more naive CD4+ T cells, fewer expanded clones and increased TCR diversity, suggesting age selection. As age increased, observed TCR beta diversity per million T cells dropped in a roughly linear way, and a significant reduction was already evident by age roughly 36. Since profiling was done on bulk unsorted PBMCs, naive and antigen-experienced compartments could not be conclusively compared.

The library was built by means of 5' RACE. Sequencer: Illumina HiSeq 2500. A second PCR of about 7 to 12 cycles was run with a J-beta primer mix and a sample-barcoded 5' primer. Each TCR beta cDNA molecule received a unique molecular identifier from a template-switch 5' adaptor carrying 12 random nucleotides. At least 2.5 million CDR3-containing paired-end reads were obtained from each sample. First-strand cDNA was synthesized from all RNA with the Mint cDNA synthesis kit, primed by a TRBC-specific oligonucleotide. Following uracil-DNA glycosylase treatment, a first 18-cycle PCR with universal primers M1SS and BC2_uni_R was performed on all cDNA. As for the authors' bioinformatics: For normalization, 1 million high-quality reads were randomly selected from each sample, with every read carrying a distinct molecular identifier. Reads with shared molecular identifiers were discarded instead of being binned into consensus sequences. CDR3 identification, clonotype clustering and error correction used MiTCR with a Q25 quality threshold and the strictest error-elimination algorithm. A nonparametric unseen species model using Euler transformation provided a lower-bound estimate of total TCR beta diversity. TCRdb passed the public sequencing reads through fastp at Q25 and MiXCR, retaining productive beta sequences. Entries are consolidated by CDR3 protein sequence, retaining the most common genes and DNA. These V and J calls originate from TCRdb's pipeline instead of the authors' own analysis. Here the sample has over 550,000 distinct CDR3 sequences; about 30% occur a single time. The ten largest clones add up to around 16% of the sample.

As regards this clonotype: This receptor's antigen is unknown. The sample holds no much larger clone one base away, and base qualities are not on file.

CDR1 and CDR2, looked up from the germline V gene, are ENHRY and SYGVKD. From its cysteine to its phenylalanine, the CDR3 spans 14 amino acids. The retained sequence is limited to the CDR3, 42 bases, with the frame set at the first base. The germline V and J ends show losses of 5 bases and 4 bases respectively, and no gene match explains 7 bases of the junction. Systemically healthy Caucasian individuals from Russia, roughly 40 in total and aged roughly 6 to 90 years, were included as donors. Each donor gave about 9.7 milliliters of peripheral blood, drawn into EDTA-treated Vacutainer tubes. PBMCs were isolated by Ficoll-Paque density-gradient centrifugation, with at least 6 million obtained per sample. Total RNA was extracted from PBMCs with Trizol reagent, with at least 6 micrograms obtained per sample. For every donor, flow cytometry on a PBMC aliquot measured the percentage of naive CD45RAhigh/CD27high T cells.

The chain is encoded by TRBV10-3 joined to TRBJ1-2, with TRBD1 identical over 7 junction bases. The source is an elderly woman in good health. Sequencing input: blood. The CDR3: CAISHDRAGYGYTF. The nucleotides are TGTGCCATCAGTCATGACAGGGCAGGCTATGGCTACACCTTC.